This passage covers 18 T cell receptor beta chains from one sample sequenced in a study of control samples from healthy donors and cancer patients. Using immunoSEQ multiplex PCR, the repertoire was profiled, and TCRdb retains in-frame clones only, with some absent. The table shows over 150,000 clones, with roughly 94% occurring only once. The sample taken for sequencing was blood. The receptors originated from a woman aged 18-35 years in good health.

This clone was found a few times. The V gene is TRBV5-1, the J gene TRBJ2-7, with TRBD1 matching over 7 bases. Germline CDR1 reads SGHRS; CDR2 reads YFSETQ. The V gene end was trimmed by 0 bases and the J gene end by 2 bases; junction bases not matched to a gene: 2. This CDR3 is 14 amino acids long. The CDR3 bases are TGCGCCAGCAGCTTGGGGGACAGTACCTACGAGCAGTACTTC. Translated, it gives CASSLGDSTYEQYF.

The rearrangement links TRBV7-8 to TRBJ1-1, with a weak D call TRBD1 (6 bases). The germline V and J ends were trimmed by 5 bases and 2 bases, with 15 bases remaining between them. There are 15 residues in the CDR3. The germline CDR1 and CDR2 sequences are SGHVS and FQNEAQ. CDR3 nucleotides: TGTGCCAGCAGCCCAGGAGGGGGACGTAACACTGAAGCTTTCTTT. Amino acid sequence: CASSPGGGRNTEAFF.

The rearrangement joins TRBV11-2 to TRBJ2-7; either TRBD1 or TRBD2 may fit D (6 bases each). The CDR3 has 15 amino acids. Trimming pared 1 base from V and 4 bases from J, leaving 14 bases between. The V gene's germline CDR1 is SGHAT and CDR2 FQNNGV. The DNA for the CDR3 is TGTGCCAGCAGCTTAGTAGGCAGGGGAGGATACGAGCAGTACTTC. Translation gives CASSLVGRGGYEQYF.

V and J are TRBV12-2 and TRBJ1-5. TRBV12-2 is assigned pseudogene status. There are 13 residues in the CDR3. CDR3 loop: CASRFWSNQPQHF. The CDR3 DNA sequence: TGTGCAAGTCGCTTTTGGAGCAATCAGCCCCAGCATTTT.

V gene TRBV5-1 combines with J gene TRBJ2-7; 11 nucleotides line up with TRBD1. This CDR3 has 16 residues. Germline CDR1 is SGHRS and CDR2 is YFSETQ. V shed 4 bases, J shed 2 bases, and the junction held 8 bases outside the gene matches. Here the CDR3 DNA reads TGCGCCAGCAGCCCGAGGACAGGGGGCATGCCCTACGAGCAGTACTTC. Its translation is CASSPRTGGMPYEQYF.

This sequence joins TRBV6-2 or TRBV6-3 and TRBJ1-1; 7 bases are a match to TRBD1. Germline lookup yields CDR1 MNHEY and CDR2 SVGEGT. V was pared by 1 base and J by 7 bases, with 6 bases of the junction left unmatched. CDR3 length: 14 amino acids. This chain's CDR3 is CASSYYSTGFEAFF. CDR3 sequence (DNA): TGTGCCAGCAGTTACTATTCGACAGGGTTTGAAGCTTTCTTT.

This clone appeared a single time. The chain carries TRBV12-5 and TRBJ2-3; D uncertain. Trimming shortened V by 4 bases and J by 2 bases, and 7 bases separated the two germline ends. From germline, CDR1 is LGHNT and CDR2 FRNRAP. CDR3 length: 13 residues. CDR3 amino acids: CASGSSNTDTQYF. The DNA of the CDR3 is TGTGCTAGTGGTTCGAGTAACACAGATACGCAGTATTTT.

This clone turned up a few times. The V and J genes are TRBV2 and TRBJ2-7; D gene ambiguous. V lost 5 bases, J lost 3 bases, and 11 bases lay in between. The CDR3 consists of 13 residues. Germline lookup yields CDR1 SNHLY and CDR2 FYNNEI. CDR3 in DNA: TGTGCCAGCAGTAAAGACGGACGCTACGAGCAGTACTTC. The encoded protein is CASSKDGRYEQYF.

This clone appeared once. This sequence joins TRBV5-1 and TRBJ2-6; 7 bases match TRBD1. Unmatched junction bases numbered 4, after V lost 4 bases and J lost 0 bases. In germline, CDR1 is SGHRS, CDR2 YFSETQ. The CDR3 loop spans 16 amino acids. The CDR3 loop reads CASSEGTVSGANVLTF. CDR3 in DNA: TGCGCCAGCAGCGAAGGGACAGTCTCTGGGGCCAACGTCCTGACTTTC.

The chain carries TRBV6-5 and TRBJ2-7; D is unresolved. The CDR3 contains 15 residues. The V end was cut by 7 bases, the J end by 8 bases, with 24 bases between. Germline V CDR1 and CDR2: MNHEY, SVGAGI. The CDR3: CASTYALGSLEKQYF. CDR3 DNA: TGTGCCAGCACCTACGCCCTGGGCAGCTTAGAGAAGCAGTACTTC.

J is TRBJ2-1 and V is TRBV24-1; weak D call: TRBD2 (6 bases). The CDR3 runs to 16 residues. V lost 3 bases and J 0 bases, leaving 11 bases between the germline ends. Looked up from germline, CDR1 is KGHDR and CDR2 is SFDVKD. CDR3 DNA sequence: TGTGCCACCAGTGATGCCCTAGCGCACTCCTACAATGAGCAGTTCTTC. Its translation is CATSDALAHSYNEQFF.

V is TRBV28 and J is TRBJ2-7; TRBD2 aligns across 10 bases. Unmatched junction bases numbered 12, after V lost 7 bases and J lost 3 bases. The CDR3 sequence is 16 residues long. CDR1 and CDR2 from the germline V gene are MDHEN and SYDVKM. CDR3 DNA sequence: TGTGCCAGCAATGCGCTAGCGGGAGACCGCTACTACGAGCAGTACTTC. Translated, it gives CASNALAGDRYYEQYF.

J is TRBJ1-5 and V is TRBV28; TRBD1 matches 8 bases. Germline-derived CDR1 and CDR2 are MDHEN and SYDVKM. The CDR3 has 13 amino acids. The trim removed 6 bases at V and 7 bases at J, leaving 5 bases unmatched. In nucleotides, the CDR3 is TGTGCCAGCAGCCTTAACAGGGGGCAGCCCCAGCATTTT. Protein: CASSLNRGQPQHF.

The V call is TRBV5-6, the J call TRBJ2-7, with D possibly being TRBD1 (6 bases). Germline V gene data show CDR1 as SGHDT and CDR2 as YYEEEE. Trimming took 0 bases from V and 5 from J, leaving 6 bases between them. This CDR3 is 12 amino acids long. The CDR3 region is CASSLGQDEQYF. The CDR3 coding sequence is TGTGCCAGCAGCTTGGGACAGGACGAGCAGTACTTC.

The rearrangement joins TRBV7-2 to TRBJ2-1; 11 nucleotides line up with TRBD2. CDR1 and CDR2 from the germline V gene are SGHTA and FQGNSA. Trimming took 5 bases from V and 6 from J; bases not matched to a gene: 6. This CDR3 has 15 amino acids. As DNA, the CDR3 is TGTGCCAGCAGCCCCCGACTAGCGGGAACCAATGAGCAGTTCTTC. The encoded protein is CASSPRLAGTNEQFF.

The chain uses TRBV7-2 and TRBJ2-3; D is undetermined. CDR3 length: 12 amino acids. V was trimmed by 5 bases and J by 5 bases, leaving 8 bases between them. Per the germline V gene, CDR1 is SGHTA and CDR2 is FQGNSA. The CDR3 DNA is TGTGCCAGCAGCGCTTATTTAGATACGCAGTATTTT. It yields the protein CASSAYLDTQYF.

The chain is built from TRBV4-2 and TRBJ2-2; D remains unclear. Germline V CDR1 and CDR2: LGHNA, YNFKEQ. The CDR3 is 17 residues long. The V end was cut by 0 bases, the J end by 0 bases, with 11 bases between. CDR3 DNA sequence: TGTGCCAGCAGCCAAGATGGAGCAGTGCCGAACACCGGGGAGCTGTTTTTT. Residues: CASSQDGAVPNTGELFF.

The chain links TRBV19 to TRBJ2-4; 15 bases match TRBD2. Germline CDR1 LNHDA, CDR2 SQIVND (reference sequence). The CDR3 covers 15 residues. V shed 3 bases, J shed 8 bases, and the junction held 2 bases outside the gene matches. The CDR3 region has the DNA TGTGCCAGTAGTATGGGACTAGCGGGAGGTGACATTCAGTACTTC. It encodes CASSMGLAGGDIQYF.